This T cell receptor beta chain was captured in a study of shared clonotypes between healthy human individuals. Study-wide results and limits: Sorted-subset sequencing was shown by rarefaction to be incomplete despite large depth. Estimated clonotype richness was generally higher in naive than memory subsets. About 4.5% of naive CD4 clonotypes were common to several donors.

The CDR3 is 17 amino acids. Looked up from germline, CDR1 is PRHDT and CDR2 is FYEKMQ (reference sequence). V dropped 5 bases and J dropped 4; count of bases not matched to a gene: 14. This clone was seen a few times. Its antigen remains unknown. The method was immunoSEQ multiplex PCR; TCRdb's version includes in-frame clones alone and lacks a portion of them. Of approximately 940,000 clones in the sample, over 60% were seen once. The source of this sequence is a man aged 18 to 30 in good health. What was sequenced was memory CD4+ T cells sorted from blood. Specified subset: CD45RA-negative fraction. V and J are TRBV13 and TRBJ1-1, with 9 bases aligning to TRBD1. The CDR3: CASSPGGTGKKGTEAFF. CDR3 nucleotide sequence: TGTGCCAGCAGCCCCGGGGGGACAGGGAAGAAAGGCACTGAAGCTTTCTTT.